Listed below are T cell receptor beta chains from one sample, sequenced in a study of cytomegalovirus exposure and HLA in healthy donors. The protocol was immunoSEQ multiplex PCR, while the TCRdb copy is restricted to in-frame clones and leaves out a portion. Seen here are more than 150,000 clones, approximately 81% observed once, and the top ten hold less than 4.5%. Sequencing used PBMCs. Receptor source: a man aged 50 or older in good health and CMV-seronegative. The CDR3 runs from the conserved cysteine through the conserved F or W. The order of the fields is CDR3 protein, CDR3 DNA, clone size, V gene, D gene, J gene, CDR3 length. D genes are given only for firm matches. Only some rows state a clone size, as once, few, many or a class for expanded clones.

CDR3aa: CASSQGQGDQETQYF; CDR3nt: TGCGCCAGCAGCCAGGGACAGGGGGATCAAGAGACCCAGTACTTC; abundance: NA; v_gene: TRBV5-1; d_gene: TRBD1; j_gene: TRBJ2-5; len: 15
CDR3aa: CASSESRGQETQYF; CDR3nt: TGTGCCAGCAGTGAATCCAGGGGTCAAGAGACCCAGTACTTC; abundance: few; v_gene: TRBV2; d_gene: NA; j_gene: TRBJ2-5; len: 14
CDR3aa: CASGSPFGGDTQYF; CDR3nt: TGTGCTAGTGGTTCCCCTTTCGGGGGAGATACGCAGTATTTT; abundance: few; v_gene: TRBV12-5; d_gene: NA; j_gene: TRBJ2-3; len: 14
CDR3aa: CASSPKRKGQGGDQPQHF; CDR3nt: TGTGCCAGCTCGCCCAAAAGAAAAGGACAGGGGGGGGACCAGCCCCAGCATTTT; abundance: NA; v_gene: TRBV18; d_gene: TRBD1; j_gene: TRBJ1-5; len: 18
CDR3aa: CASKAKDFPSTDTQYF; CDR3nt: TGTGCCAGTAAGGCCAAGGACTTCCCGAGCACAGATACGCAGTATTTT; abundance: NA; v_gene: TRBV19; d_gene: NA; j_gene: TRBJ2-3; len: 16
CDR3aa: CASSLAAPPDYGYTF; CDR3nt: TGTGCCAGCAGCCTCGCGGCGCCCCCCGACTATGGCTACACCTTC; abundance: NA; v_gene: TRBV7-9; d_gene: NA; j_gene: TRBJ1-2; len: 15
CDR3aa: CAGSSGGNRGSETQYF; CDR3nt: TGCGCCGGCAGCTCCGGGGGAAACCGGGGGTCGGAGACCCAGTACTTC; abundance: once; v_gene: TRBV5-1; d_gene: NA; j_gene: TRBJ2-5; len: 16
CDR3aa: CASSLSGTAGELFF; CDR3nt: TGTGCCAGCAGTTTATCTGGGACAGCCGGGGAGCTGTTTTTT; abundance: NA; v_gene: TRBV27; d_gene: TRBD1; j_gene: TRBJ2-2; len: 14
CDR3aa: CASSLASAGGQPQHF; CDR3nt: TGTGCCAGCAGCTTGGCTTCGGCAGGGGGCCAGCCCCAGCATTTT; abundance: NA; v_gene: TRBV5-6; d_gene: TRBD1; j_gene: TRBJ1-5; len: 15
CDR3aa: CASSPDRDSYEQYF; CDR3nt: TGTGCCAGCAGCCCGGACCGGGACAGCTACGAGCAGTACTTC; abundance: NA; v_gene: TRBV5-5; d_gene: TRBD1; j_gene: TRBJ2-7; len: 14
CDR3aa: CASSRAGGINYGYTF; CDR3nt: TGCGCCAGCAGCCGAGCGGGGGGAATTAACTATGGCTACACCTTC; abundance: NA; v_gene: TRBV4-1; d_gene: NA; j_gene: TRBJ1-2; len: 15